This entry concerns a single TCR beta chain. Its cognate antigen is unknown. J gave up 4 bases and V 1 base, and 6 bases lay outside the gene matches. The CDR3 has 16 residues. Per the germline V gene, CDR1 is SGHAT and CDR2 is FQNNGV. The data stem from a study of graft-versus-host responses after intestinal transplantation. Study overall: Uniformly, recipients were administered anti-thymocyte globulin induction with subsequent tacrolimus and steroids for about 3 years. Study observations and caveats: Detection of GvH clones occurred in recipient marrow, and some had their first appearance in ileum or blood.

Sequencing used immunoSEQ multiplex PCR; TCRdb keeps in-frame clones, though not all of them. Of over 55,000 clones listed, about 90% are singletons. The chain has TRBV11-2 and TRBJ2-7; TRBD1 matches 11 bases. The clonotype originates from a human donor who received an intestinal transplant. The sequences come from unstimulated CD8+ T cells sorted from spleen or lymph node cells, collected before intestinal transplant. CDR3 bases: TGTGCCAGCAGCTTAGTTTTTGGGACAGGGGGGTACGAGCAGTACTTC. Encoded protein: CASSLVFGTGGYEQYF.